The 7 T cell receptor beta chains below come from one sample, sequenced in a study of cytomegalovirus exposure and HLA in healthy donors. The PCR was carried out with 60 Vbeta primers and 13 Jbeta primers. TCRdb's copy holds only in-frame clones and misses some; the assay was immunoSEQ multiplex PCR. The sample contains 130,000 to 150,000 clones, approximately 80% of which appear only once. Sequencing was done on a sample of PBMCs. Receptors were obtained from a woman between 50 and 59 years old in good health and CMV-seronegative.

V is TRBV5-8 and J is TRBJ1-6; D is uncertain. The V gene lost 1 base and the J gene lost 12 bases, with 8 bases spanning the gap. Germline CDR1 SGHTS, CDR2 YDEGEE. This CDR3 region has 12 residues. CDR3: CASSLTVQPLHF. The CDR3 DNA follows: TGTGCCAGCAGCTTGACAGTTCAACCCCTCCACTTT.

DNA of the CDR3: TGTGCCAGCAGTCTGAATCGACAGGGCGGTCAGCCCCAGCATTTT. It translates to CASSLNRQGGQPQHF. The chain recombines TRBV6-6 with TRBJ1-5; 7 bases fit TRBD1. The CDR3 has 15 residues. V was clipped by 5 bases and J by 6 bases; unmatched bases: 10. Germline V gives CDR1 MNHNY, CDR2 SVGAGI (reference sequence).

The chain's CDR3 is CASSLSQYNQPQHF. The CDR3 DNA reads TGTGCCAGCAGCTTAAGTCAGTACAATCAGCCCCAGCATTTT. This chain joins TRBV7-2 and TRBJ1-5, with D unclear. V lost 2 bases and J lost 3, with 8 bases in between. CDR3 length: 14 amino acids. Germline-derived CDR1 and CDR2 are SGHTA and FQGNSA. Full variable domain (rest looked up from reference TRBV7-2 and TRBJ1-5): GAGVSQSPSNKVTEKGKDVELRCDPISGHTALYWYRQSLGQGLEFLIYFQGNSAPDKSGLPSDRFSAERTGGSVSTLTIQRTQQEDSAVYLCASSLSQYNQPQHFGDGTRLSIL.

The chain carries TRBV12-5 and TRBJ2-3, with 10 nucleotides matching TRBD2. This CDR3 has 14 amino acids. CDR1 and CDR2 (germline): LGHNT, FRNRAP. J gave up 4 bases and V 5 bases, and 3 bases lay outside the gene matches. The CDR3 nucleotides read TGTGCTAGTGGTCTAGGACTAGCGGCAGATACGCAGTATTTT. Its protein is CASGLGLAADTQYF.

The gene calls are TRBV18 and TRBJ2-1; D unclear. The CDR3 has 19 residues. Deletions cut 6 bases from V and 0 bases from J, with 24 bases between. Germline values: CDR1 KGHSH, CDR2 LQKENI. Here the CDR3 reads CASSSKVNSPSSSYNEQFF. For the CDR3, the DNA is TGTGCCAGCTCGTCCAAAGTGAACAGTCCCTCGAGCTCCTACAATGAGCAGTTCTTC.

This chain links TRBV28 with TRBJ2-5; D possibly corresponds to TRBD1 (5 bases). Per germline, CDR1 MDHEN and CDR2 SYDVKM. CDR3 length: 14 residues. Trimming took 3 bases from V and 4 from J, leaving 12 bases between them. The CDR3 here is CASSFIGVPETQYF. The CDR3 DNA sequence: TGTGCCAGCAGTTTCATAGGGGTCCCAGAGACCCAGTACTTC.

The CDR3 protein is CASSLPRRFSGANVLTF. CDR3 nucleotides: TGTGCCAGCAGCTTACCGCGCCGGTTCTCTGGGGCCAACGTCCTGACTTTC. The chain uses TRBV7-8 and TRBJ2-6; D gene uncertain. There are 17 residues in the CDR3. Germline V gene data show CDR1 as SGHVS and CDR2 as FQNEAQ. V shed 2 bases and J shed 0 bases, with 11 bases lying between them.